This record covers a single T cell receptor (beta chain). Its antigen is undetermined. The sample is drawn from a study of cytomegalovirus exposure and HLA in healthy donors. PCR amplification relied on 60 Vbeta primers (plus 13 Jbeta primers). The repertoire was sequenced with immunoSEQ multiplex PCR; TCRdb's copy has only in-frame clones and lacks some. The sample consists of around 130,000 clones, 70% to 85% of them appearing once. This CDR3 comprises 16 residues. Germline lookup yields CDR1 SEHNR and CDR2 FQNEAQ (reference sequence). The study's findings and limits: In a later analysis, specific HLA alleles were associated with approximately 17,000 TCR beta sequences at a 0.05 false discovery rate. It was reported in a later analysis that an Asian-associated ancestry cluster showed fewer N-insertions than the approximately 670-donor mean.

This chain uses TRBV7-9 with TRBJ2-5; 8 nucleotides match TRBD1. The end of the DNA fits TRBJ2-7 better, so the J call may be wrong. This TCR was recovered from a woman aged 18-30 years in good health and CMV-seropositive. The sequenced sample was PBMCs. DNA for the CDR3: TGTGCCAGCAGCTCCGACAGGGGAGGTAAATCCTACGAGCAGTACTTC. It translates to CASSSDRGGKSYEQYF.